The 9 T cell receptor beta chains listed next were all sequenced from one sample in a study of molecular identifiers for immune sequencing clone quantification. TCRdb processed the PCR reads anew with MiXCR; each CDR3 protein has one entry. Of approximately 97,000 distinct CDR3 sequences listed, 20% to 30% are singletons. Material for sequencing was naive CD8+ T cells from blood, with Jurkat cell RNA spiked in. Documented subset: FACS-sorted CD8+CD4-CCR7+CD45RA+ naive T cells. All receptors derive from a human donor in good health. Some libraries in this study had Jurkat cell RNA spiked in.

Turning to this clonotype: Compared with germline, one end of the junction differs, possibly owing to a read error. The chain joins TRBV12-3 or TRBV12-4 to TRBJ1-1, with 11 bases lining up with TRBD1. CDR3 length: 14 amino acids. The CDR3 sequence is CASSGDRGVTEVFF. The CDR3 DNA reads TGTGCCAGCAGTGGGGACAGGGGGGTTACTGAAGTTTTCTTT.

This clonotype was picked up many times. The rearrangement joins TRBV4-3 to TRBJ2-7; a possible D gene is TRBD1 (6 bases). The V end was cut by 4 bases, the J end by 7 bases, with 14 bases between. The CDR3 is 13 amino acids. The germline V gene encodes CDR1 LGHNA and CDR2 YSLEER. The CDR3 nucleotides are TGCGCCAGCAGCCTCGGACAGTATTCTGAGCAGTACTTC. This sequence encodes CASSLGQYSEQYF.

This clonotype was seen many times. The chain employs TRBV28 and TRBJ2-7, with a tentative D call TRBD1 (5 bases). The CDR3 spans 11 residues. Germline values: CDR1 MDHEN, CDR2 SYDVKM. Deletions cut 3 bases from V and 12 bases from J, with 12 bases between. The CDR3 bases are TGTGCCAGCAGTTTGGGGCAGGGTCTGTACTTC. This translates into CASSLGQGLYF.

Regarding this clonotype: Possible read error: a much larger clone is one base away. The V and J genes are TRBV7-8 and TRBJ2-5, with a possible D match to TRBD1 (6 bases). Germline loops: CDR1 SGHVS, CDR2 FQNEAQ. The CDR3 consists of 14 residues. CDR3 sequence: CASSTTVGQESQYF. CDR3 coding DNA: TGTGCCAGCAGCACGACTGTGGGACAAGAGTCCCAGTACTTC.

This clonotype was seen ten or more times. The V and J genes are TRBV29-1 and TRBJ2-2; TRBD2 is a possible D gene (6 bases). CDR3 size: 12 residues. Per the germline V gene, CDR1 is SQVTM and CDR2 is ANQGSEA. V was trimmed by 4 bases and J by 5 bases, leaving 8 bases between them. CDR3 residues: CSVVGGTGELFF. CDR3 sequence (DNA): TGCAGCGTTGTTGGAGGGACCGGGGAGCTGTTTTTT.

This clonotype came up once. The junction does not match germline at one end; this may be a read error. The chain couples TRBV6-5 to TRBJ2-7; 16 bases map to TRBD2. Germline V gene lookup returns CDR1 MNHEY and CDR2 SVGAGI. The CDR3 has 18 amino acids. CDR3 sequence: CASGYGTSGRALFYEQYF. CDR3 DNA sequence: TGTGCCAGCGGTTACGGGACTAGCGGGAGGGCCCTCTTCTACGAGCAGTACTTC.

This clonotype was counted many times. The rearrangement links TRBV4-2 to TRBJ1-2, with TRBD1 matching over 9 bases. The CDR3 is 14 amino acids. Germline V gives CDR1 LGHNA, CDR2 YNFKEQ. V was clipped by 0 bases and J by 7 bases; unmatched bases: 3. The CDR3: CASSQEGQGSGYTF. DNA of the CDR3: TGTGCCAGCAGCCAAGAGGGACAGGGTTCTGGCTACACCTTC.

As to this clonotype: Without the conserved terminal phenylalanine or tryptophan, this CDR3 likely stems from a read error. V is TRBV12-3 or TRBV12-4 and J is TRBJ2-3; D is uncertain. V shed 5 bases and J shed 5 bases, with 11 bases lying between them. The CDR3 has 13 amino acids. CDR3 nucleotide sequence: TGTGCCAGCAGTCCAGTGTTCCGAGATACGCAGTATTTA. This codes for CASSPVFRDTQYL.

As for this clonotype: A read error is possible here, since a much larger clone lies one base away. The CDR3, as DNA: TGCGCCAGCAGCCCGGGACGGACTCCAATTCTCACTGAAGCTTTCTTT. Translating gives CASSPGRTPILTEAFF. The chain employs TRBV5-1 and TRBJ1-1; a weak D match, TRBD1 (5 bases). This CDR3 has 16 residues. Germline CDR1 and CDR2: SGHRS and YFSETQ. The V end lost 4 bases, the J end lost 4 bases, and 20 bases lay between the germline ends. Full variable domain (outside the CDR3, taken from reference TRBV5-1 and TRBJ1-1): KAGVTQTPRYLIKTRGQQVTLSCSPISGHRSVSWYQQTPGQGLQFLFEYFSETQRNKGNFPGRFSGRQFSNSRSEMNVSTLELGDSALYLCASSPGRTPILTEAFFGQGTRLTVV.